The 17 T cell receptor beta chains below come from one sample, sequenced in a study of shared clonotypes between healthy human individuals. CD45RO-negative CD8 cells positively selected for CCR7 made up the naive population, which excluded terminally differentiated effector memory CD45RA+ cells. The protocol was immunoSEQ multiplex PCR, while the TCRdb copy is restricted to in-frame clones and leaves out a portion. The table shows roughly 890,000 clones, with almost 95% occurring only once. Sample: naive CD8+ T cells sorted from blood. These TCRs come from a man aged 25-45 years in good health.

This clone appeared once. This chain joins TRBV27 and TRBJ2-7; D is undetermined. Germline-derived CDR1 and CDR2 are MNHEY and SMNVEV (reference sequence). This CDR3 is built from 13 residues. The germline V and J ends were trimmed by 6 bases and 4 bases, with 13 bases remaining between them. The CDR3: CASSPWEGYEQYF. The CDR3 DNA reads as TGTGCCAGCAGCCCGTGGGAAGGGTACGAGCAGTACTTC.

The chain employs TRBV7-3 and TRBJ2-7; no definite D call. Germline V gene sequence: CDR1 SGHTA, CDR2 FQGTGA. The CDR3 sequence is 15 residues long. With 2 bases removed from V and 4 bases from J, the gap between germline ends came to 15 bases. The CDR3 protein is CASSLYPGSGYEQYF. CDR3 in DNA: TGTGCCAGCAGCTTATACCCGGGCTCTGGATACGAGCAGTACTTC.

This sequence joins TRBV5-1 and TRBJ2-1; 7 bases are a match to TRBD1. In germline, CDR1 is SGHRS, CDR2 YFSETQ. This CDR3 region has 16 residues. V lost 0 bases to trimming and J lost 2 bases; unmatched junction nucleotides: 5. The DNA of the CDR3 is TGCGCCAGCAGCTTGGGCACAGGGGCTACCTACAATGAGCAGTTCTTC. Its translation is CASSLGTGATYNEQFF.

The gene calls are TRBV4-1 and TRBJ1-2; 7 positions match TRBD1. CDR1 and CDR2 from the germline V gene are MGHRA and YSYEKL. With 2 bases clipped from V and 8 bases from J, the junction kept 11 bases outside the gene matches. The CDR3 covers 15 residues. The CDR3 DNA reads TGCGCCAGCAGCCAATATTCGACAGGGAGGCTCGGCTACACCTTC. Translated: CASSQYSTGRLGYTF.

This clone was recorded once. Written as DNA, the CDR3 is TGTGCCAGCAGCGCCCCAGGGACCGTGAATGGTGGGGAGCTGTTTTTT. Protein: CASSAPGTVNGGELFF. The genes are TRBV9 and TRBJ2-2, with D possibly called TRBD1 or TRBD2 (5 bases each). Germline V CDR1 and CDR2: SGDLS, YYNGEE. With 3 bases removed from V and 8 bases from J, the gap between germline ends came to 20 bases. This CDR3 has 16 amino acids.

This clone was seen a few times. The CDR3 is CASTDGVPTGELFF. CDR3 DNA sequence: TGTGCCAGTACCGACGGAGTTCCTACCGGGGAGCTGTTTTTT. V and J are TRBV19 and TRBJ2-2; no clear D. The V and J ends lost 7 bases and 5 bases respectively, with 14 bases between them. CDR1 LNHDA and CDR2 SQIVND come from the germline V gene (reference sequence). This CDR3 region has 14 residues.

The chain links TRBV7-9 to TRBJ2-3, with 12 positions matching TRBD2. Trimming cost V 6 bases and J 6 bases; bases outside gene matches: 7. There are 15 residues in the CDR3. Germline V gene sequence: CDR1 SEHNR, CDR2 FQNEAQ (reference sequence). The CDR3 protein is CASRATSGSRDTQYF. CDR3 sequence (DNA): TGTGCCAGCAGGGCGACTAGCGGGAGTAGGGATACGCAGTATTTT.

This chain joins TRBV2 and TRBJ1-2; TRBD1 might be the D (5 bases). Germline V lookup: CDR1 SNHLY, CDR2 FYNNEI. This CDR3 has 15 amino acids. With 7 bases removed from V and 4 bases from J, the gap between germline ends came to 19 bases. CDR3 DNA: TGTGCCAGCACCTTGCCGACAGACTCACCCTATGGCTACACCTTC. Translation gives CASTLPTDSPYGYTF.

The rearrangement links TRBV6-5 to TRBJ2-1; TRBD2 matches at 9 bases. V shed 2 bases, J shed 4 bases, and the junction held 3 bases outside the gene matches. Germline V gene sequence: CDR1 MNHEY, CDR2 SVGAGI. The length of the CDR3 is 15 residues. CDR3 nucleotide sequence: TGTGCCAGCAGTTACGCTAGCGGGACTTACAATGAGCAGTTCTTC. Translating it yields CASSYASGTYNEQFF.

The genes are TRBV30 and TRBJ2-7; 7 bases line up with TRBD2. Germline-derived CDR1 and CDR2 are GTSNPN and SVGIG (reference sequence). This CDR3 is built from 14 residues. V shed 2 bases and J 2 bases; nucleotides not matched to a gene: 6. Written as DNA, the CDR3 is TGTGCCTGGAGTACTCTCGGGACTACCTACGAGCAGTACTTC. It yields the protein CAWSTLGTTYEQYF.

In DNA, the CDR3 is TGTGCCAGCAGCTTAGGGGACAGGGTTATCTACGAGCAGTACTTC. This translates into CASSLGDRVIYEQYF. The chain employs TRBV7-6 and TRBJ2-7; 9 bases align to TRBD1. With V trimmed by 1 base and J by 3 bases, 4 bases remained unmatched. Germline CDR1 reads SGHVS; CDR2 reads FNYEAQ. The CDR3 runs 15 residues.

The rearrangement joins TRBV2 to TRBJ2-3; 8 bases agree with TRBD2. CDR1 and CDR2 (germline): SNHLY, FYNNEI. The CDR3 is 16 amino acids. V trimming: 4 bases; J trimming: 4 bases; junction bases outside the gene matches: 10. CDR3 loop: CASSAGGGRFADTQYF. The CDR3 region has the DNA TGTGCCAGCAGTGCGGGAGGCGGGAGGTTTGCAGATACGCAGTATTTT.

The genes are TRBV10-3 and TRBJ2-7; 11 nucleotides agree with TRBD2. Germline V gene sequence: CDR1 ENHRY, CDR2 SYGVKD. The trim removed 0 bases at V and 4 bases at J, leaving 5 bases unmatched. The CDR3 has 16 residues. CDR3 protein: CAISESMGLAEYEQYF. In nucleotides, the CDR3 is TGTGCCATCAGTGAGTCGATGGGACTAGCGGAATACGAGCAGTACTTC.

The CDR3 reads CATSSIGQADTQVSDYEQYF. The CDR3 bases are TGTGCCACCAGCAGCATAGGACAGGCGGATACCCAGGTTAGCGACTACGAGCAGTACTTC. This sequence joins TRBV15 and TRBJ2-7, with 7 bases fitting TRBD1. There are 20 residues in the CDR3. The V gene end was trimmed by 3 bases and the J gene end by 3 bases; junction bases not matched to a gene: 23. Germline-derived CDR1 and CDR2 are LNHNV and YYDKDF (reference sequence).

V and J are TRBV19 and TRBJ2-3; TRBD2 matches 14 bases. This CDR3 has 16 amino acids. Germline CDR1 is LNHDA and CDR2 is SQIVND (reference sequence). With V trimmed by 6 bases and J by 8 bases, 10 bases remained unmatched. CDR3 region: CASSAGTSGSIGTQYF. The CDR3 region has the DNA TGTGCCAGTAGCGCAGGGACTAGCGGGAGTATTGGTACGCAGTATTTT.

This clone was detected only once. The chain uses TRBV5-6 and TRBJ2-2; TRBD2 is a possible D gene (6 bases). The germline V and J ends were trimmed by 4 bases and 3 bases, with 13 bases remaining between them. Per the germline V gene, CDR1 is SGHDT and CDR2 is YYEEEE. The CDR3 covers 15 residues. The CDR3 loop is CASSGRDFYTGELFF. CDR3 bases: TGTGCCAGCAGCGGCCGGGACTTTTACACCGGGGAGCTGTTTTTT.

The chain employs TRBV27 and TRBJ2-1, with a possible D match to TRBD1 (6 bases). This CDR3 contains 12 residues. V was cut by 6 bases and J by 4 bases, with 7 bases left in between. Germline lookup yields CDR1 MNHEY and CDR2 SMNVEV (reference sequence). The CDR3: CASSRGYNEQFF. The DNA for the CDR3 is TGTGCCAGCAGCAGGGGATACAATGAGCAGTTCTTC.